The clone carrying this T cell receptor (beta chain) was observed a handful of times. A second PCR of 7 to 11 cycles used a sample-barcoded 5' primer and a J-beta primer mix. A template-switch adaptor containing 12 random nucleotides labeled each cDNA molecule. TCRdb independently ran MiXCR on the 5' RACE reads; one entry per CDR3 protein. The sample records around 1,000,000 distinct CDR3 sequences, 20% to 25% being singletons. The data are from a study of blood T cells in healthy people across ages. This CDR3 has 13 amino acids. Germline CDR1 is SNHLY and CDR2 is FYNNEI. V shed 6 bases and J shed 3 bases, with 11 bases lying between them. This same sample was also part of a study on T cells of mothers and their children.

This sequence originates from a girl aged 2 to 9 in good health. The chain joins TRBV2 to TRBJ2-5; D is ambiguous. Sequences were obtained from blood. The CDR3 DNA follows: TGTGCCAGCAGGGAGACTTGGAAAGAGACCCAGTACTTC. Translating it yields CASRETWKETQYF.